This T cell receptor (beta chain) was found in a study of shared clonotypes between healthy human individuals. Study background: Each donor's CD8 memory used one plate, CD8 naive two, each CD4 subset three.

Naive CD45RA+ and memory CD45RA-negative subsets were split from CD4+ cells. Study conclusions and caveats: Clonotype sharing across several donors was observed for around 4.8% of naive CD4 clonotypes.

V was cut by 10 bases and J by 13 bases, with 8 bases left in between. The CDR3 runs to 8 residues. This clone was counted between two and nine times. Antigen: not known. TCRdb's table, derived via immunoSEQ multiplex PCR, lists solely in-frame clones and lacks some. The table shows about a million clones, with 65% to 75% occurring only once. The sample taken for sequencing was memory CD4+ T cells sorted from blood. Described subset: CD45RA-negative fraction. The TCR sequence derives from a man between 18 and 35 years old in good health. The V call is TRBV23-1, the J call TRBJ2-4; D gene ambiguous. TRBV23-1 has ORF status, its function being uncertain. This CDR3 is CANPIQYF. The CDR3 DNA follows: TGCGCCAACCCTATACAGTACTTC.